The rows below give T cell receptor beta chains drawn from one sample of a study of shared clonotypes between healthy human individuals. Profiling relied on immunoSEQ multiplex PCR, and the TCRdb table lists in-frame clones only, not all of them. The repertoire consists of approximately 840,000 clones, with 90% to 98% occurring once and the leading ten covering less than 0.25%. The sequenced sample consisted of naive CD8+ T cells sorted from blood. All receptors come from a young man in good health. Both conserved end residues are part of each CDR3. A D gene is named only where the DNA matches it firmly. Part of the rows lack a size; the others show once, few, many or a class for expanded clones.

J gene: TRBJ2-1
D gene: .
clone size: .
V gene: TRBV5-1
CDR3 protein: CASSWGLNEQFF
CDR3 DNA: TGCGCCAGCAGCTGGGGACTGAATGAGCAGTTCTTC

J gene: TRBJ2-1
D gene: .
clone size: .
V gene: TRBV6-5
CDR3 protein: CASSYSFNGEQFF
CDR3 DNA: TGTGCCAGCAGTTACTCTTTCAATGGCGAGCAGTTCTTC

J gene: TRBJ2-7
D gene: TRBD2
clone size: .
V gene: TRBV6-1
CDR3 protein: CASSVPRTSGAYYEQYF
CDR3 DNA: TGTGCCAGCAGTGTCCCCCGGACTAGCGGGGCCTACTACGAGCAGTACTTC

J gene: TRBJ2-7
D gene: .
clone size: .
V gene: TRBV7-9
CDR3 protein: CASRPTLGVVQYF
CDR3 DNA: TGTGCCAGCAGACCTACACTGGGGGTTGTGCAGTACTTC

J gene: TRBJ1-2
D gene: TRBD1
clone size: .
V gene: TRBV7-2
CDR3 protein: CASSSIGAGGDFSGYTF
CDR3 DNA: TGTGCCAGCAGCTCAATAGGCGCAGGGGGTGATTTCTCTGGCTACACCTTC

J gene: TRBJ1-2
D gene: TRBD1
clone size: .
V gene: TRBV7-2
CDR3 protein: CASSEPPGQYGYTF
CDR3 DNA: TGTGCCAGCAGCGAACCGCCGGGACAGTATGGCTACACCTTC

J gene: TRBJ1-5
D gene: TRBD1
clone size: .
V gene: TRBV28
CDR3 protein: CASSERSGTGDNQPQHF
CDR3 DNA: TGTGCCAGCAGTGAACGATCCGGGACAGGGGATAATCAGCCCCAGCATTTT

J gene: TRBJ2-7
D gene: .
clone size: .
V gene: TRBV30
CDR3 protein: CAWSVTASAEQYF
CDR3 DNA: TGTGCCTGGAGTGTAACCGCCAGCGCCGAGCAGTACTTC

J gene: TRBJ2-7
D gene: TRBD1
clone size: .
V gene: TRBV6-1
CDR3 protein: CASSGPGQGSYEQYF
CDR3 DNA: TGTGCCAGCAGTGGGCCGGGACAGGGATCCTACGAGCAGTACTTC

J gene: TRBJ1-4
D gene: .
clone size: .
V gene: TRBV11-2
CDR3 protein: CASSLRALLGSREKLFF
CDR3 DNA: TGTGCCAGCAGCTTAAGGGCCCTCCTGGGTTCTCGAGAAAAACTGTTTTTT

J gene: TRBJ2-7
D gene: TRBD1
clone size: .
V gene: TRBV7-2
CDR3 protein: CASSLSRTGNYEQYF
CDR3 DNA: TGTGCCAGCAGCTTATCCAGGACAGGCAACTACGAGCAGTACTTC

J gene: TRBJ1-2
D gene: .
clone size: .
V gene: TRBV7-9
CDR3 protein: CASTYPAANYGYTF
CDR3 DNA: TGTGCCAGCACCTACCCTGCAGCTAACTATGGCTACACCTTC

J gene: TRBJ2-7
D gene: .
clone size: .
V gene: TRBV5-1
CDR3 protein: CASSLAPMPWGWVYEQYF
CDR3 DNA: TGCGCCAGCAGCTTGGCGCCTATGCCCTGGGGGTGGGTCTACGAGCAGTACTTC

J gene: TRBJ1-2
D gene: .
clone size: .
V gene: TRBV7-9
CDR3 protein: CASSRPEQDSANYGYTF
CDR3 DNA: TGTGCCAGCAGCCGCCCCGAGCAGGACTCTGCTAACTATGGCTACACCTTC

J gene: TRBJ2-7
D gene: .
clone size: .
V gene: TRBV27
CDR3 protein: CASSLLGGLLYEQYF
CDR3 DNA: TGTGCCAGCAGTCTGTTGGGGGGACTCCTTTACGAGCAGTACTTC

J gene: TRBJ2-1
D gene: .
clone size: .
V gene: TRBV28
CDR3 protein: CASSLGAGPRYNEQFF
CDR3 DNA: TGTGCCAGCAGTTTGGGTGCAGGTCCTCGGTACAATGAGCAGTTCTTC

J gene: TRBJ2-3
D gene: TRBD2
clone size: .
V gene: TRBV10-1
CDR3 protein: CASSDGGGITDTQYF
CDR3 DNA: TGCGCCAGCAGTGATGGGGGGGGTATAACAGATACGCAGTATTTT

J gene: TRBJ1-5
D gene: .
clone size: .
V gene: TRBV6-6
CDR3 protein: CASSYSISANQPQHF
CDR3 DNA: TGTGCCAGCAGTTACTCGATCTCGGCGAATCAGCCCCAGCATTTT

J gene: TRBJ2-5
D gene: TRBD1
clone size: .
V gene: TRBV29-1
CDR3 protein: CSVGGTDSETQYF
CDR3 DNA: TGCAGCGTTGGGGGGACAGATTCGGAGACCCAGTACTTC

J gene: TRBJ2-3
D gene: TRBD2
clone size: .
V gene: TRBV19
CDR3 protein: CASRVGLADTDTQYF
CDR3 DNA: TGTGCCAGTAGGGTGGGGCTAGCGGACACAGATACGCAGTATTTT

J gene: TRBJ1-2
D gene: .
clone size: once
V gene: TRBV4-3
CDR3 protein: CASSQDRRGGYTF
CDR3 DNA: TGCGCCAGCAGCCAAGATCGACGGGGTGGCTACACCTTC

J gene: TRBJ2-7
D gene: TRBD2
clone size: .
V gene: TRBV13
CDR3 protein: CASSRSGTPYEQYF
CDR3 DNA: TGTGCCAGCAGCCGTAGCGGGACCCCCTACGAGCAGTACTTC